This T cell receptor (beta chain) stems from a study of T cells in women clearing cervical HPV infection. Comment on this clone: The target antigen is unknown. Read coverage stops 3 residues before the CDR3 terminus; the germline J gene supplies the remainder.

The germline gives CDR1 SGHNT, CDR2 YYREEE (reference sequence). With V trimmed by 1 base and J by 7 bases, 12 bases remained unmatched. This CDR3 has 16 amino acids. Broader study findings: TRBV6-7 abundance was lower in cases than controls (around 0.1% versus 0.15%).

Profiled with immunoSEQ multiplex PCR; TCRdb holds only in-frame clones, not every one. In all, the sample yields 20,000 to 25,000 clones. This chain joins TRBV5-4 and TRBJ2-5; 8 bases are a match to TRBD2. What was sequenced was blood buffy coat. The sequence came from a woman aged 18-70 years with a cervical HPV16 infection that either progressed to CIN3+ or cleared (not recorded which). Here the CDR3 reads CASSLSWLAGWGTQYF. The part of the CDR3 DNA that was read is TGTGCCAGCAGCTTGTCTTGGTTAGCGGGATGGGGGACC.